The source of this TCR beta chain is a study of cytomegalovirus exposure and HLA in healthy donors. As for the study in general: From about 179 million T cells, an earlier analysis saw 120 million or so unique TCR beta sequences.

PCR used 60 Vbeta primers and 13 Jbeta primers. The repertoire was sequenced with immunoSEQ multiplex PCR; TCRdb's copy has only in-frame clones and lacks some. The sample yields 110,000 or so clones, approximately 80% seen once. Overall study results and limits: As immune exposure information, only CMV serostatus was available.

Germline loops: CDR1 SGHNT, CDR2 YENEEA. V was cut by 4 bases and J by 3 bases, with 13 bases left in between. There are 15 residues in the CDR3. Concerning this clone: Its antigen is as yet unknown.

The source material was PBMCs. This clonotype was obtained from a woman aged 30 to 39 in good health and CMV-seropositive. V and J are TRBV11-3 and TRBJ2-1; D perhaps matches TRBD2 (5 bases). Here the CDR3 reads CASSSGITFYNEQFF. The CDR3 nucleotides are TGTGCCAGCAGCTCCGGGATAACCTTCTACAATGAGCAGTTCTTC.